This record concerns one TCR beta chain sequence. This sample stems from a study of blood T cell repertoires in COVID-19. Overall study: Sites in the United States, Italy and Spain provided acute and convalescent COVID-19 samples. Nucleic acid was either cDNA or gDNA, and it came from T cells, B-cell-depleted T cells, or PBMCs.

Original processing notes: For nucleated cells, counts were estimated from reference gene primer amplification. Some clones are missing from TCRdb's copy, which holds only in-frame ones; the method was immunoSEQ multiplex PCR. V and J calls and clone size are given by that table; D and trimming were obtained from the DNA. The sample gives tens of thousands of clones, 79% of which show up once; around 30% is in the top ten. V gave up 5 bases and J gave up 7 bases; unmatched junction bases: 10. Germline CDR1 and CDR2: SGDLS and YYNGEE. This CDR3 spans 15 amino acids. V gene TRBV9 combines with J gene TRBJ2-1; 9 bases fit TRBD2. Sequencing input: peripheral blood. This clonotype was obtained from a human donor in a cohort sampled during active COVID-19. This chain's CDR3 is CASSYSGSRRNEQFF. CDR3 in DNA: TGTGCCAGCAGTTATAGCGGGAGTAGGAGGAATGAGCAGTTCTTC.